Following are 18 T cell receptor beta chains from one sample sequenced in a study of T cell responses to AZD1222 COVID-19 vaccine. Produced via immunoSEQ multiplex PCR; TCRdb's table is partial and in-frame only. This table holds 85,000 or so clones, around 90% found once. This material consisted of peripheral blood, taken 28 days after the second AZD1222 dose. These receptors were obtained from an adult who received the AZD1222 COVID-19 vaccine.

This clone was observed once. The CDR3 nucleotides are TGTGCCAGCAGTTTCCAAGGGGAAGCTTTCTTT. Residues: CASSFQGEAFF. The V call is TRBV27, the J call TRBJ1-1; D remains unclear. Looked up from germline, CDR1 is MNHEY and CDR2 is SMNVEV (reference sequence). The CDR3 runs to 11 residues. The V end was cut by 3 bases, the J end by 8 bases, with 7 bases between.

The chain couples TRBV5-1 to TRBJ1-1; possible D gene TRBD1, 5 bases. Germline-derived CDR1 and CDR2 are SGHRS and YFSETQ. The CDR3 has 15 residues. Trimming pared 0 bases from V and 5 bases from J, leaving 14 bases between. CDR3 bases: TGCGCCAGCAGCTTGGCCGTGGGGCCCGCTACTGAAGCTTTCTTT. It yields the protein CASSLAVGPATEAFF.

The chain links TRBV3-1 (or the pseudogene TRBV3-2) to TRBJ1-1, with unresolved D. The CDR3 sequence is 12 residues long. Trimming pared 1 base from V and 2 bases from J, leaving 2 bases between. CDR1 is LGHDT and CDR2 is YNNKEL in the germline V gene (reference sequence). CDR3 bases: TGTGCCAGCAGCCAAGCTAACACTGAAGCTTTCTTT. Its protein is CASSQANTEAFF.

The CDR3, as DNA: TGTGCCAGTAGTGCGTACAGGGGAGTGACTGAAGCTTTCTTT. This sequence encodes CASSAYRGVTEAFF. The V and J genes are TRBV19 and TRBJ1-1, with 7 bases identical to TRBD1. Trimming removed 5 bases from V and 5 bases from J; junction bases left unmatched: 8. Germline V CDR1 and CDR2: LNHDA, SQIVND (reference sequence). This CDR3 spans 14 amino acids.

This chain's CDR3 is CASSLPGELGYTF. The DNA of the CDR3 is TGTGCCAGCAGCCTCCCGGGGGAGCTTGGCTACACCTTC. The V call is TRBV7-9, the J call TRBJ1-2, with D perhaps matching TRBD1 (5 bases). Trimming stripped 5 bases from V and 7 bases from J, with 14 bases between. This CDR3 has 13 amino acids. The V gene's germline CDR1 is SEHNR and CDR2 FQNEAQ (reference sequence).

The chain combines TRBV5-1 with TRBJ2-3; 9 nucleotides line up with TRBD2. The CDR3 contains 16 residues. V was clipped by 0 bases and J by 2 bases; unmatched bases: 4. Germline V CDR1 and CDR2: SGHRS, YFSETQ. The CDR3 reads CASSLGASGATDTQYF. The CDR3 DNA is TGCGCCAGCAGCTTGGGCGCTAGCGGGGCCACAGATACGCAGTATTTT. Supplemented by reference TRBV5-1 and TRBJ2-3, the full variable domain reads KAGVTQTPRYLIKTRGQQVTLSCSPISGHRSVSWYQQTPGQGLQFLFEYFSETQRNKGNFPGRFSGRQFSNSRSEMNVSTLELGDSALYLCASSLGASGATDTQYFGPGTRLTVL.

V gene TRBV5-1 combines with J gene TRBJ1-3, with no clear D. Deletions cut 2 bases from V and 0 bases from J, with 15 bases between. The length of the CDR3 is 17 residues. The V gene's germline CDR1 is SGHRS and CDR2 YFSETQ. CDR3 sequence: CASSFGPIAVSGNTIYF. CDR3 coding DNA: TGCGCCAGCAGCTTTGGCCCCATTGCGGTCTCTGGAAACACCATATATTTT.

DNA of the CDR3: TGTGCCAGCAGCCAAGGAACAGGGACTGGCTACACCTTC. It translates to CASSQGTGTGYTF. This chain connects TRBV3-1 (or the pseudogene TRBV3-2) to TRBJ1-2; D is perhaps TRBD1 (6 bases). Germline CDR1 and CDR2: LGHDT and YNNKEL (reference sequence). The CDR3 is 13 residues long. Trimming cost V 1 base and J 7 bases, with 10 bases left between them.

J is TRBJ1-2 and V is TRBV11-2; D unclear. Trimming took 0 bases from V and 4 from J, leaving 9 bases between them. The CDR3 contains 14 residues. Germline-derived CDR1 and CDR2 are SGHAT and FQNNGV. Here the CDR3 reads CASSLDHGSYGYTF. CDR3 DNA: TGTGCCAGCAGCTTAGATCACGGAAGCTATGGCTACACCTTC. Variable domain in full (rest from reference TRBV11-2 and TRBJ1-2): EAGVAQSPRYKIIEKRQSVAFWCNPISGHATLYWYQQILGQGPKLLIQFQNNGVVDDSQLPKDRFSAERLKGVDSTLKIQPAKLEDSAVYLCASSLDHGSYGYTFGSGTRLTVV.

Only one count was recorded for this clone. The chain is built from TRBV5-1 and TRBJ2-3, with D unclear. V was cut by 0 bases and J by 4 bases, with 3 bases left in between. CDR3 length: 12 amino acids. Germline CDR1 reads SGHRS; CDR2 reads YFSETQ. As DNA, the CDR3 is TGCGCCAGCAGCTTGGGCGCAGATACGCAGTATTTT. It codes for CASSLGADTQYF.

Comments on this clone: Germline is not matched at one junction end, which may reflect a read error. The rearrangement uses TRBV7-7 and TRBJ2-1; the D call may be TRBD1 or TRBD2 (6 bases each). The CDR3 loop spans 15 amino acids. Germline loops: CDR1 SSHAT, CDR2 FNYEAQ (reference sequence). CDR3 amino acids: CASSFMVGGLNEQFF. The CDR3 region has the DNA TGTGCTAGCAGCTTCATGGTGGGGGGCCTCAATGAGCAGTTCTTC. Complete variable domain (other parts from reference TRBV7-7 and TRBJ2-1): GAGVSQSPRYKVTKRGQDVTLRCDPISSHATLYWYQQALGQGPEFLTYFNYEAQPDKSGLPSDRFSAERPEGSISTLTIQRTEQRDSAMYRCASSFMVGGLNEQFFGPGTRLTVL.

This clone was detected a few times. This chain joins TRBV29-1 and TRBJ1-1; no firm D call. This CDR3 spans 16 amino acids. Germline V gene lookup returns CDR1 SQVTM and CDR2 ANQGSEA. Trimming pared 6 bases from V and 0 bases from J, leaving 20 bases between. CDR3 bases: TGCAGCGTCCCCCATGACCGCATCGTGATGAACACTGAAGCTTTCTTT. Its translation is CSVPHDRIVMNTEAFF. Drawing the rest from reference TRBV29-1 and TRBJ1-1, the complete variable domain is SAVISQKPSRDICQRGTSLTIQCQVDSQVTMMFWYRQQPGQSLTLIATANQGSEATYESGFVIDKFPISRPNLTFSTLTVSNMSPEDSSIYLCSVPHDRIVMNTEAFFGQGTRLTVV.

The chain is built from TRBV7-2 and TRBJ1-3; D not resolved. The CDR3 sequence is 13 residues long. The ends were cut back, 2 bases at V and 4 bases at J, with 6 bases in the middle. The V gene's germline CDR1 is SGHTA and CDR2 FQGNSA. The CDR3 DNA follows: TGTGCCAGCAGCTTACGGTGGGGAAACACCATATATTTT. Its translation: CASSLRWGNTIYF.

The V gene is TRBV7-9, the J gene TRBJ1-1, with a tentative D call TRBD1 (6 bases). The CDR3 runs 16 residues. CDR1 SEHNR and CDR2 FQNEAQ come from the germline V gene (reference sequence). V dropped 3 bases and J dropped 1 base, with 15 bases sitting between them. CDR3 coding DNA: TGTGCCAGCAGCTTCGGGGGACACTCGCAGAACACTGAAGCTTTCTTT. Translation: CASSFGGHSQNTEAFF.

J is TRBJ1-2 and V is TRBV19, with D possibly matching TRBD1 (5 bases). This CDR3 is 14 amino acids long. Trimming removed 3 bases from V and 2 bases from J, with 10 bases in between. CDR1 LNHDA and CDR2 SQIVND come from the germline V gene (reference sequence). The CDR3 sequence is CASSMGTGNYGYTF. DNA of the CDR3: TGTGCCAGTAGTATGGGTACAGGAAACTATGGCTACACCTTC.

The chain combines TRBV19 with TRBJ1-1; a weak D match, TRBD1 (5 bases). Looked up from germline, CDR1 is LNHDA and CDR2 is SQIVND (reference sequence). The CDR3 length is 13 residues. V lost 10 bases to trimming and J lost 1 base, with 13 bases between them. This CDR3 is CATKEGTNTEAFF. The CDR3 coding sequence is TGTGCCACGAAAGAGGGGACGAACACTGAAGCTTTCTTT.

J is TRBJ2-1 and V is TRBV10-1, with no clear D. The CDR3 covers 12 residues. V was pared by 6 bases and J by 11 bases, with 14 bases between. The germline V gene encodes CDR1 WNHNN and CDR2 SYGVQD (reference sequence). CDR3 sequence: CASSDPGGQQFF. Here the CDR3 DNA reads TGCGCCAGCAGCGACCCAGGTGGCCAGCAGTTCTTC.

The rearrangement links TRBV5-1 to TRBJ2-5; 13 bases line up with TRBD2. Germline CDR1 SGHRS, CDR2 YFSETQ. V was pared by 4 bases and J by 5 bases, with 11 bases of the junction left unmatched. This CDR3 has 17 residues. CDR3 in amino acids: CASSLRLAGGLEETQYF. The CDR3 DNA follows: TGCGCCAGCAGCCTACGACTAGCGGGAGGTTTAGAGGAGACCCAGTACTTC.